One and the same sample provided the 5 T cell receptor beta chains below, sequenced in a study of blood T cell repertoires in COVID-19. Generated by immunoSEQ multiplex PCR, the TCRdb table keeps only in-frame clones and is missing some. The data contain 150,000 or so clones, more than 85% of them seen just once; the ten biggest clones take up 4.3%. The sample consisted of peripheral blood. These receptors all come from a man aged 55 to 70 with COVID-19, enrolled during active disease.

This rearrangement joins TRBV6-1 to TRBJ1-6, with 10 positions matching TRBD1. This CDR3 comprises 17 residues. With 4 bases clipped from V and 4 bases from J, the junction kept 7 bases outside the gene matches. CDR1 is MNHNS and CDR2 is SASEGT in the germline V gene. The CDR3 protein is CASSASTGGVYNSPLHF. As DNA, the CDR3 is TGTGCCAGCAGTGCGTCGACAGGGGGCGTATATAATTCACCCCTCCACTTT.

CDR3 loop: CASSSSPFYGANVLTF. CDR3 nucleotides: TGTGCCAGCAGCTCTAGCCCGTTCTATGGGGCCAACGTCCTGACTTTC. This chain links TRBV7-8 with TRBJ2-6; weak D call: TRBD2 (5 bases). V was trimmed by 4 bases and J by 3 bases, leaving 13 bases between them. The CDR3 is 16 amino acids. Germline lookup yields CDR1 SGHVS and CDR2 FQNEAQ.

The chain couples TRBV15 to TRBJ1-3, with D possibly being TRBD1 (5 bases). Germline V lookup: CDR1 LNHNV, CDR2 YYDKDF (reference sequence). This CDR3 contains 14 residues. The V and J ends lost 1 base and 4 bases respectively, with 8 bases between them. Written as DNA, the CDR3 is TGTGCCACCAGCAGAGCAGGGTCCGGAAACACCATATATTTT. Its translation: CATSRAGSGNTIYF. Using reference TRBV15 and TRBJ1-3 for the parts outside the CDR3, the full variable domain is DAMVIQNPRYQVTQFGKPVTLSCSQTLNHNVMYWYQQKSSQAPKLLFHYYDKDFNNEADTPDNFQSRRPNTSFCFLDIRSPGLGDTAMYLCATSRAGSGNTIYFGEGSWLTVV.

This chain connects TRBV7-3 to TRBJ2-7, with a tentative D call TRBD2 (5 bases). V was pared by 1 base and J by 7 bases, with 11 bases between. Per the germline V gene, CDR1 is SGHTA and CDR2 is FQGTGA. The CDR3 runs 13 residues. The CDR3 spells CASSLMATGEQYF. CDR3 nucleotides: TGTGCCAGCAGCTTAATGGCGACGGGAGAGCAGTACTTC.

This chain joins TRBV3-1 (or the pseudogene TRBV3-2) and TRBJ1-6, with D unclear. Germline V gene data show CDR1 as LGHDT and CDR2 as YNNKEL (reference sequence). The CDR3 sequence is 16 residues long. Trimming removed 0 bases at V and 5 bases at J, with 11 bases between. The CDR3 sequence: CASSQDFGHDNSPLHF. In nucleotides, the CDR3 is TGTGCCAGCAGCCAAGATTTTGGGCACGATAATTCACCCCTCCACTTT.